The next 14 T cell receptor beta chains were all read from a single sample in a study of blood T cells in healthy people across ages. Combining a sample-barcoded 5' primer with a J-beta primer mix, a second PCR ran for roughly 6 to 12 cycles. TCRdb itself ran the 5' RACE reads through MiXCR, one entry per CDR3 protein. The repertoire holds about 800,000 distinct CDR3 sequences, with just under 25% as singletons. This same sample was also part of a study on T cells of mothers and their children.

The sequenced sample consisted of blood. These receptors were collected from a boy aged 5-17 years in good health.

This clonotype showed up just a few times. This chain joins TRBV2 and TRBJ1-5; 8 bases line up with TRBD1. The junction had 6 bases not matched to a gene; V was cut back by 5 bases and J by 0 bases. The CDR3 loop spans 16 amino acids. Germline values: CDR1 SNHLY, CDR2 FYNNEI. CDR3 protein: CASSSQGAGSNQPQHF. The DNA of the CDR3 is TGTGCCAGCAGTTCCCAGGGGGCGGGTAGCAATCAGCCCCAGCATTTT.

The rearrangement links TRBV6-5 to TRBJ2-2; 10 positions agree with TRBD1. Germline trimming cut 2 bases from V and 6 bases from J; bases unmatched to any gene: 6. The CDR3 extends over 16 amino acids. The V gene's germline CDR1 is MNHEY and CDR2 SVGAGI. In DNA, the CDR3 is TGTGCCAGCAGTTACGCGCGACAGGGGGCTGCCGGGGAGCTGTTTTTT. Protein product: CASSYARQGAAGELFF.

A word on this clonotype: An end of the junction does not agree with germline; a read error may underlie this. The chain uses TRBV5-1 and TRBJ2-1, with 10 bases matching TRBD1. The CDR3 has 17 amino acids. Germline V gene data show CDR1 as SGHRS and CDR2 as YFSETQ. The CDR3 DNA reads TGCGCCAGCAGCTTGGTCGGGACAGGGGTCTCCTACATTGAGCAGTTCTTC. Its protein is CASSLVGTGVSYIEQFF.

This chain links TRBV20-1 with TRBJ2-5, with D possibly matching TRBD2 (6 bases). V lost 1 base and J lost 4, with 13 bases in between. The CDR3 length is 14 residues. The V gene's germline CDR1 is DFQATT and CDR2 SNEGSKA (reference sequence). The CDR3, as DNA: TGCAGTGCTAGAGTGGGGGGAAGTGTAGAGACCCAGTACTTC. It specifies CSARVGGSVETQYF.

The chain has TRBV12-3 or TRBV12-4 and TRBJ1-4; unclear D gene. Between the trimmed V and J ends, which lost 2 bases and 8 bases, there was a span of 9 bases. The CDR3 contains 13 residues. The CDR3 sequence is CASSLSIGEKLFF. The CDR3 DNA follows: TGTGCCAGCAGTTTAAGTATAGGAGAAAAACTGTTTTTT.

In this sample, this clonotype turned up a few times. The chain uses TRBV29-1 and TRBJ2-5, with D unresolved. Germline assignment: CDR1 SQVTM and CDR2 ANQGSEA. The CDR3 extends over 12 amino acids. The V end lost 3 bases, the J end lost 3 bases, and 8 bases lay between the germline ends. The CDR3 bases are TGCAGCGTTGATTGGCCGAAAGAGACCCAGTACTTC. Its protein is CSVDWPKETQYF.

The chain combines TRBV24-1 with TRBJ1-2; no clear D gene. The V and J ends lost 12 bases and 4 bases respectively, with 17 bases between them. The CDR3 spans 13 residues. Looked up from germline, CDR1 is KGHDR and CDR2 is SFDVKD. Here the CDR3 DNA reads TGTGCCTACCAGACATGCAACCTCTATGGCTACACCTTC. Translated, it gives CAYQTCNLYGYTF.

This clonotype has a handful of counts. This chain joins TRBV29-1 and TRBJ1-1; perhaps TRBD1 as D (5 bases). CDR3 length: 12 amino acids. Germline V gives CDR1 SQVTM, CDR2 ANQGSEA. V was trimmed by 6 bases and J by 1 base, leaving 9 bases between them. CDR3 amino acids: CSVAQANTEAFF. The CDR3 region has the DNA TGCAGCGTCGCACAGGCGAACACTGAAGCTTTCTTT.

This CDR3 reads CSVDTGGIETQYF. In nucleotides, the CDR3 is TGCAGCGTTGATACAGGGGGCATAGAGACCCAGTACTTC. The chain couples TRBV29-1 to TRBJ2-5, with TRBD1 matching 9 bases. CDR1 and CDR2 (germline): SQVTM, ANQGSEA. The CDR3 consists of 13 residues. V lost 3 bases and J lost 4; bases outside the gene matches: 3.

V is TRBV18 and J is TRBJ2-3; D remains unclear. Between the trimmed V and J ends, which lost 4 bases and 2 bases, there was a span of 10 bases. The CDR3 is 14 amino acids. CDR1 and CDR2 (germline): KGHSH, LQKENI. CDR3 protein: CASSRMASTDTQYF. The DNA for the CDR3 is TGTGCCAGCTCACGAATGGCCTCCACAGATACGCAGTATTTT. The full variable domain, its missing parts supplied by reference TRBV18 and TRBJ2-3, is NAGVMQNPRHLVRRRGQEARLRCSPMKGHSHVYWYRQLPEEGLKFMVYLQKENIIDESGMPKERFSAEFPKEGPSILRIQQVVRGDSAAYFCASSRMASTDTQYFGPGTRLTVL.

This clonotype came up once. This rearrangement joins TRBV19 to TRBJ2-4, with D unclear. Germline V gene lookup returns CDR1 LNHDA and CDR2 SQIVND (reference sequence). Trimming shortened V by 10 bases and J by 2 bases, and 12 bases separated the two germline ends. The CDR3 runs to 13 residues. CDR3: CATTAETKNIQYF. The CDR3 bases are TGTGCCACCACGGCGGAGACCAAAAACATTCAGTACTTC.

In this sample, this clonotype turned up many times. The CDR3 reads CASSSSLGFWATGTSYEQYF. The CDR3 DNA is TGCGCCAGCAGCTCTTCCTTGGGTTTCTGGGCGACCGGGACCTCCTACGAGCAGTACTTC. The chain is built from TRBV5-1 and TRBJ2-7, with D perhaps assigned TRBD1 or TRBD2 (5 bases each). The ends were cut back, 3 bases at V and 0 bases at J, with 28 bases in the middle. The CDR3 sequence is 20 residues long. Germline V gene sequence: CDR1 SGHRS, CDR2 YFSETQ.

This sequence joins TRBV29-1 and TRBJ2-7, with D unclear. CDR3 size: 11 residues. From germline, CDR1 is SQVTM and CDR2 ANQGSEA. The V end was cut by 4 bases, the J end by 6 bases, with 10 bases between. CDR3 protein: CSVGVGPEQYF. CDR3 DNA sequence: TGCAGCGTTGGGGTAGGGCCCGAGCAGTACTTC.

V gene TRBV6-2 or TRBV6-3 combines with J gene TRBJ2-3; 9 bases fit TRBD2. This CDR3 is built from 13 residues. The J segment lost 5 bases and the V segment lost 10 bases, leaving 7 bases of the junction unmatched. Germline V CDR1 and CDR2: MNHEY, SVGEGT. The chain's CDR3 is CAIAGEWIDTQYF. CDR3 nucleotides: TGTGCCATAGCGGGGGAGTGGATAGATACGCAGTATTTT.